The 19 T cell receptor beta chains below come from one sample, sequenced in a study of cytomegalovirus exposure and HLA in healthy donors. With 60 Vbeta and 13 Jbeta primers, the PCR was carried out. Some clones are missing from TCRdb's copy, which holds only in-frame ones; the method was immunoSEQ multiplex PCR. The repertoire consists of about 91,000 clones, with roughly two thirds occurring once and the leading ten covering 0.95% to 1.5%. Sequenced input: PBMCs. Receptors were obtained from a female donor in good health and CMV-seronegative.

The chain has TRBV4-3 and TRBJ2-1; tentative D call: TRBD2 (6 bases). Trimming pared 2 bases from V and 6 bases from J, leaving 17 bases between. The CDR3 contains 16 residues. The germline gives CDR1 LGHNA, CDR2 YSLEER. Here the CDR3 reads CASSQPFGGSINEQFF. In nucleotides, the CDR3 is TGCGCCAGCAGCCAACCGTTCGGGGGTAGTATCAATGAGCAGTTCTTC.

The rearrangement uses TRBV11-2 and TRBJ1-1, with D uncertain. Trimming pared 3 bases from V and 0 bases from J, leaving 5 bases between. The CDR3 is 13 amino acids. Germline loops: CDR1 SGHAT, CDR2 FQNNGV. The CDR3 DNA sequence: TGTGCCAGCAGCTTTTCAATGAACACTGAAGCTTTCTTT. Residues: CASSFSMNTEAFF.

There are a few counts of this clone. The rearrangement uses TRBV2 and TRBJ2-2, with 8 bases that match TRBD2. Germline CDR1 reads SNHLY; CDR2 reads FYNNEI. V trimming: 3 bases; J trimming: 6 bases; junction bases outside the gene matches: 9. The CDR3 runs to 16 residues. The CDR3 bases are TGTGCCAGCAGTGATCGGGGGGGGCCCACCCCCGGGGAGCTGTTTTTT. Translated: CASSDRGGPTPGELFF.

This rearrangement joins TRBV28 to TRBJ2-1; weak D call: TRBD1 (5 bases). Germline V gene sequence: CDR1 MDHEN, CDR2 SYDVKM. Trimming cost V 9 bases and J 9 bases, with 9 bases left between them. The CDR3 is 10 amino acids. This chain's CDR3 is CASARVEQFF. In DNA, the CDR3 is TGTGCCAGTGCCAGGGTTGAGCAGTTCTTC.

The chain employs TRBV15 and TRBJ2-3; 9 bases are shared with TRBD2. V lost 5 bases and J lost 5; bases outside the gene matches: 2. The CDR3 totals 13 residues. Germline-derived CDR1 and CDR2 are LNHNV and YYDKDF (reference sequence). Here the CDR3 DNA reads TGTGCCACCAGCGAGCGGGAGGAAGATACGCAGTATTTT. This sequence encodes CATSEREEDTQYF. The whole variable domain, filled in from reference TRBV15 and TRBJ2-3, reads DAMVIQNPRYQVTQFGKPVTLSCSQTLNHNVMYWYQQKSSQAPKLLFHYYDKDFNNEADTPDNFQSRRPNTSFCFLDIRSPGLGDTAMYLCATSEREEDTQYFGPGTRLTVL.

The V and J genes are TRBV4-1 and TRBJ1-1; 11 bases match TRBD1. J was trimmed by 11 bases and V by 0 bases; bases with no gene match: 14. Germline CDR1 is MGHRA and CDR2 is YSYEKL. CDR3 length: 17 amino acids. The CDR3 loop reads CASSQDRTGGANVWAFF. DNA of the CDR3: TGCGCCAGCAGCCAAGATAGGACAGGGGGCGCGAATGTCTGGGCTTTCTTT.

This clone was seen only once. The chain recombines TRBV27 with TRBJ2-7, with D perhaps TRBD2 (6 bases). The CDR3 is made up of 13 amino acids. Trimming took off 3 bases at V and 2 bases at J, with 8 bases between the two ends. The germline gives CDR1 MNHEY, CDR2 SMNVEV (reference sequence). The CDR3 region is CASSLAGPYEQYF. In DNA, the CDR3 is TGTGCCAGCAGTTTGGCGGGACCCTACGAGCAGTACTTC.

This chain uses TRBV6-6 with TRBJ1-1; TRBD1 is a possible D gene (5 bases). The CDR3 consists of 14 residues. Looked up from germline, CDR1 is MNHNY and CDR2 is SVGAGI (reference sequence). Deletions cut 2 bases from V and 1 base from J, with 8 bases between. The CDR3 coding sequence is TGTGCCAGCAGTTACCACGGGGGGAACACTGAAGCTTTCTTT. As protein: CASSYHGGNTEAFF.

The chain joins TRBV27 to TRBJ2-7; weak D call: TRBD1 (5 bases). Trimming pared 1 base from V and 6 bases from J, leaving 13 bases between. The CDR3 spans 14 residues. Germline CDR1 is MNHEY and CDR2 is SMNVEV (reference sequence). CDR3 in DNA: TGTGCCAGCAGTTTATATGGCAGGGATGGCGAGCAGTACTTC. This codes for CASSLYGRDGEQYF.

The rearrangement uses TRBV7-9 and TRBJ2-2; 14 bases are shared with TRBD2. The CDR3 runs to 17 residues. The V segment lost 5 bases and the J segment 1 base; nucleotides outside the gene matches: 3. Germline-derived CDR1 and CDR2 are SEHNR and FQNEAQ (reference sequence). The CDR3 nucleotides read TGTGCCAGCAGCGCTGGACTAGCGGGGGGGAACACCGGGGAGCTGTTTTTT. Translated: CASSAGLAGGNTGELFF. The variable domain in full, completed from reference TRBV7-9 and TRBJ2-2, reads DTGVSQNPRHKITKRGQNVTFRCDPISEHNRLYWYRQTLGQGPEFLTYFQNEAQLEKSRLLSDRFSAERPKGSFSTLEIQRTEQGDSAMYLCASSAGLAGGNTGELFFGEGSRLTVL.

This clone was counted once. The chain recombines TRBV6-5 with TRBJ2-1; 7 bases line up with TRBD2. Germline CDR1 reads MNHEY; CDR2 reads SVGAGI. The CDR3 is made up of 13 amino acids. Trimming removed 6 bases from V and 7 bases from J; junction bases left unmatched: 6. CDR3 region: CASRVSGLNEQFF. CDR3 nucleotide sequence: TGTGCCAGCAGGGTTAGCGGGTTAAATGAGCAGTTCTTC.

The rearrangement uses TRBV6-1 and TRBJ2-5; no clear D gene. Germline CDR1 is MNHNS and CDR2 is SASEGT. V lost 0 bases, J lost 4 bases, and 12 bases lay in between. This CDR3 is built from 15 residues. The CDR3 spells CASSEASSHRETQYF. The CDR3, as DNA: TGTGCCAGCAGTGAAGCGAGTTCTCATAGAGAGACCCAGTACTTC.

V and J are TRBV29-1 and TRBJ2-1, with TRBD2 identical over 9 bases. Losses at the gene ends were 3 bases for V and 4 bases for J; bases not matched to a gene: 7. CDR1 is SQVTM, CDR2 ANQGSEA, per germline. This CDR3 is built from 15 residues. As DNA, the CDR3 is TGCAGCGTTGACCCCGGGACTAGCAGATACAATGAGCAGTTCTTC. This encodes CSVDPGTSRYNEQFF.

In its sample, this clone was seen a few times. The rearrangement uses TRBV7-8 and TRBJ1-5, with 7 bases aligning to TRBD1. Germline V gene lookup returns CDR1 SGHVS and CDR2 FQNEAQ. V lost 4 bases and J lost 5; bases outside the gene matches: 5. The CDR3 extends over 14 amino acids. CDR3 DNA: TGTGCCAGCAGCTCGTGGGACAGTCATCAGCCCCAGCATTTT. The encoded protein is CASSSWDSHQPQHF.

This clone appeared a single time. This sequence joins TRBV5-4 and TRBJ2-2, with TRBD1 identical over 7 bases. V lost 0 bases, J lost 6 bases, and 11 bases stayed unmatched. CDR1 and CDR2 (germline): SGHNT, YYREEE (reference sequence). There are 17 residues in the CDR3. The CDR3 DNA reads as TGTGCCAGCAGCTTGGATTCCGGACAGGTCTCAGCCGGGGAGCTGTTTTTT. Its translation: CASSLDSGQVSAGELFF.

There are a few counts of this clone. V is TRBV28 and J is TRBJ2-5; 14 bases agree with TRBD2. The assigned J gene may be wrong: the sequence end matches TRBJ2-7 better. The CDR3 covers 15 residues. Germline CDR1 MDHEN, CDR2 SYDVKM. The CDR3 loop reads CASSLRTSGRNEQYF. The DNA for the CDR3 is TGTGCCAGCAGTCTCAGGACTAGCGGGAGGAACGAGCAGTACTTC.

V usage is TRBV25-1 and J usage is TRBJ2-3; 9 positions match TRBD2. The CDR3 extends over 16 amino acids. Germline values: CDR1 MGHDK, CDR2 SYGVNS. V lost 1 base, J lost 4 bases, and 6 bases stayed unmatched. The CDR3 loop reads CASSESGGRASDTQYF. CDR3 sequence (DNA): TGTGCCAGCAGTGAATCGGGCGGGAGGGCCTCAGATACGCAGTATTTT.

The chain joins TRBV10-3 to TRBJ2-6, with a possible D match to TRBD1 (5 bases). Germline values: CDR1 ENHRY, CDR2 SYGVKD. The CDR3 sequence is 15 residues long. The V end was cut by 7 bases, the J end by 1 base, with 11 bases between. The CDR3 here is CAIMGQGSGANVLTF. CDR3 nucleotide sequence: TGTGCCATCATGGGGCAGGGTTCTGGGGCCAACGTCCTGACTTTC.

CDR3 loop: CASSEFLGQVEKLFF. Here the CDR3 DNA reads TGTGCCAGCAGTGAATTCTTAGGACAGGTGGAAAAACTGTTTTTT. The chain uses TRBV6-1 and TRBJ1-4; 7 positions match TRBD1. V shed 2 bases and J 8 bases; nucleotides not matched to a gene: 8. CDR3 length equals 15 residues. Germline loops: CDR1 MNHNS, CDR2 SASEGT.